This TCR beta chain was sequenced for a study of T cells of healthy individuals. TCRdb reprocessed the 5' RACE reads with MiXCR, giving one entry per CDR3 protein. The repertoire holds about 100,000 distinct CDR3 sequences, with approximately 18% as singletons. The CDR3 runs to 16 residues. V lost 1 base to trimming and J lost 2 bases; unmatched junction nucleotides: 9. CDR1 and CDR2 (germline): DFQATT, SNEGSKA (reference sequence). The TCR sequence derives from a human donor in good health. The rearrangement joins TRBV20-1 to TRBJ2-3, with TRBD2 identical over 7 bases. CDR3: CSARVASGYHTDTQYF. The CDR3 DNA reads as TGCAGTGCTAGAGTGGCTAGCGGTTACCACACAGATACGCAGTATTTT.